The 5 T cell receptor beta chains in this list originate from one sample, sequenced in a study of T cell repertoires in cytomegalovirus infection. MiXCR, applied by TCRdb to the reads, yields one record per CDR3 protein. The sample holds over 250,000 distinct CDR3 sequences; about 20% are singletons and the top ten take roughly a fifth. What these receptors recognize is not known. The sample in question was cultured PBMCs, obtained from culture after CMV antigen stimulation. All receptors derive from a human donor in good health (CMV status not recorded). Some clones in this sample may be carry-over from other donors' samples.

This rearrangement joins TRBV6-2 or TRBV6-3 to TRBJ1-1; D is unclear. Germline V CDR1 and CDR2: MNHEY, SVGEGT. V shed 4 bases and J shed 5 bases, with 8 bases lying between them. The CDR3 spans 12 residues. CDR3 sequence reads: CASSFAQTEAFF. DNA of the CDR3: TGTGCCAGCAGTTTTGCCCAGACTGAAGCTTTCTTT.

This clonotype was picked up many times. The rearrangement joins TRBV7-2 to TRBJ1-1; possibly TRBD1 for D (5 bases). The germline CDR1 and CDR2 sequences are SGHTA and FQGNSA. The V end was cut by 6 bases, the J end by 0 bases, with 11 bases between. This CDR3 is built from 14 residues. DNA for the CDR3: TGTGCCAGCAGAACGGGGCAGCTGAACACTGAAGCTTTCTTT. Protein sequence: CASRTGQLNTEAFF.

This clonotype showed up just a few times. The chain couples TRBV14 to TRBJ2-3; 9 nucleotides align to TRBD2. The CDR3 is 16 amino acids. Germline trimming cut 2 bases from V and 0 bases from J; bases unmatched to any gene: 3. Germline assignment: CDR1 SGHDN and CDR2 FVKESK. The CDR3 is CASSQHGTSSTDTQYF. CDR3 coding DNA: TGTGCCAGCAGCCAACATGGGACTAGCAGCACAGATACGCAGTATTTT.

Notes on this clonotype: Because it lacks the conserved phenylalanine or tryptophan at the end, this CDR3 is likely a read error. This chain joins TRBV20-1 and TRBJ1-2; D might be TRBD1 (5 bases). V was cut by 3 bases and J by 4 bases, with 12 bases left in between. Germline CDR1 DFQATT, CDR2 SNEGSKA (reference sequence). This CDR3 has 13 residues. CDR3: CSASQGFSYGYTV. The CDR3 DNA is TGCAGTGCTAGTCAGGGCTTTAGCTATGGCTACACCGTC.

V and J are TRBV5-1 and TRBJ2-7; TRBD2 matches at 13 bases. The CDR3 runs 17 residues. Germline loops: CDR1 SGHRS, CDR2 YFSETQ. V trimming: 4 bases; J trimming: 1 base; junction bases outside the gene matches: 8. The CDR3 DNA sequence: TGCGCCAGCAGCCCGGGGACTAGCGGGATGAGGTCCTACGAGCAGTACTTC. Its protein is CASSPGTSGMRSYEQYF.